The following is a TCR beta chain sequence with its context. Its cognate antigen is unknown. The CDR3 length is 17 residues. V shed 0 bases, J shed 1 base, and the junction held 7 bases outside the gene matches. The V gene's germline CDR1 is SGDLS and CDR2 YYNGEE. This entry is derived from a study of OX40 agonist ivuxolimab in advanced cancers. Study-wide context: The dose-escalation cohort was about 80% male, with a mean age of around 54 years, ranging about 23 to 79. Prior anti-PD-1, anti-PD-L1 or anti-CTLA-4 therapy was allowed; less than 45% had some. Study outcomes and limitations: At doses 0.1 to 3.0 mg/kg, CD4+ and CD8+ clones expanded.

Repertoires were generated with immunoSEQ multiplex PCR, while TCRdb's copy carries only in-frame clones and drops some. Of nearly 50,000 clones listed, approximately 86% are singletons. Here the sequenced sample was CD4+ or CD8+ T cells sorted from blood, taken in a trial of the OX40 agonist ivuxolimab. V usage is TRBV9 and J usage is TRBJ2-7, with 10 bases identical to TRBD2. The origin of this receptor is an adult with an advanced solid tumor such as melanoma, head and neck, liver or kidney cancer. The CDR3 spells CASSVEEGTSASYEQYF. CDR3 DNA sequence: TGTGCCAGCAGCGTAGAGGAGGGGACTAGCGCTTCCTACGAGCAGTACTTC.